Listed below are T cell receptor beta chains from one sample, sequenced in a study of T cell responses to AZD1222 COVID-19 vaccine. Profiled with immunoSEQ multiplex PCR; TCRdb holds only in-frame clones, not every one. The table has fewer than 90,000 clones, around nine tenths seen once. This sample comprised peripheral blood, obtained on day 0 of AZD1222 vaccination. The receptor set was obtained from an adult in good health. CDR3s include the opening cysteine and the closing phenylalanine or tryptophan. The order of the fields is J gene, V gene, clone size, D gene, CDR3 DNA, CDR3 protein. A D gene is named only where the DNA matches it firmly. Size values are once, few and many counts, or a class for expanded clones, and some rows have none.

>TRBJ2-3|TRBV10-3|.|TRBD2
TGTGCCATCAGTGAGTCGGCTAGCGGGAGGATTAGCACAGATACGCAGTATTTT
CAISESASGRISTDTQYF
>TRBJ1-1|TRBV5-1|once|.
TGCGCCAGCAGCTTGATTGGTCTAAGGGAGAACACTGAAGCTTTCTTT
CASSLIGLRENTEAFF
>TRBJ2-1|TRBV29-1|.|.
TGCAGCGTTTTACTGGGCAATGAGCAGTTCTTC
CSVLLGNEQFF
>TRBJ1-3|TRBV2|.|.
TGTGCCAGCAGTGATGGTGAAGGTTTTGGAAACACCATATATTTT
CASSDGEGFGNTIYF
>TRBJ1-5|TRBV25-1|.|.
TGTGCCAGCAGACGGGAGAATCAGCCCCAGCATTTT
CASRRENQPQHF
>TRBJ2-3|TRBV4-2|.|.
TGTGCCAGCAGCCAAGATCAGGGGGGTGGGGATACGCAGTATTTT
CASSQDQGGGDTQYF
>TRBJ1-1|TRBV11-3|.|.
TGTGCCAGCAGCACTACAGGAGACACTGAAGCTTTCTTT
CASSTTGDTEAFF
>TRBJ2-6|TRBV7-2|.|.
TGTGCCAGCAGCTTAGGTAACAGTGGGATCTCTGGGGCCAACGTCCTGACTTTC
CASSLGNSGISGANVLTF
>TRBJ2-5|TRBV11-1|.|.
TGTGCCAGCAGCTTAGGGGGGCGACGGGAGACCCAGTACTTC
CASSLGGRRETQYF
>TRBJ2-3|TRBV28|.|.
TGTGCCAGCAGTTCACCGAGCACAGATACGCAGTATTTT
CASSSPSTDTQYF
>TRBJ2-1|TRBV5-1|.|TRBD1
TGCGCCAGCAGCATACCGGGACAGGGGCCTGGTGGACAGTTCTTC
CASSIPGQGPGGQFF
>TRBJ2-5|TRBV20-1|.|.
TGCAGTCCCCTAGGGCAAGAGACCCAGTACTTC
CSPLGQETQYF
>TRBJ2-7|TRBV19|.|TRBD2
TGTGCCAGGTCTAGCGGGCGTTACGAGCAGTACTTC
CARSSGRYEQYF
>TRBJ1-1|TRBV5-1|.|TRBD1
TGCGCCAGCAGCCCTCGACAGGGATGGGACACTGAAGCTTTCTTT
CASSPRQGWDTEAFF
>TRBJ1-2|TRBV5-1|few|.
TGCGCCAGCAGCCGAGGACCGGGCTTCGGGATCGGAGAAGGCTACACCTTC
CASSRGPGFGIGEGYTF
>TRBJ1-2|TRBV4-2|.|.
TGTGCCAGCAGCCAAGAGGGTCTGGGGTCCTATGGCTACACCTTC
CASSQEGLGSYGYTF
>TRBJ2-3|TRBV13|.|.
TGTGCCAGCAGCTTACTAATAAGCCCTAGCACAGATACGCAGTATTTT
CASSLLISPSTDTQYF
>TRBJ2-1|TRBV7-9|.|TRBD2
TGTGCCAGCACCCTTAGGGCCGGGACTAGCGGGAGAGAGGAGCAGTTCTTC
CASTLRAGTSGREEQFF
>TRBJ1-3|TRBV19|.|.
TGTGCCAGTAGTATAGGAGAGCCGGGAAACACCATATATTTT
CASSIGEPGNTIYF
>TRBJ1-1|TRBV18|.|.
TGTGCCAGCTCACCACGGCAGGGGTCCGGGACTGAAGCTTTCTTT
CASSPRQGSGTEAFF
>TRBJ1-5|TRBV2|.|.
TGTGCCAGCAGTGTGGCCAGGAGTAGCAATCAGCCCCAGCATTTT
CASSVARSSNQPQHF
>TRBJ1-2|TRBV19|.|.
TGTGCCAGTAGTATCCTTGGGGGCTACACCTTC
CASSILGGYTF
>TRBJ2-3|TRBV10-1|.|TRBD2
TGCGCCAGCAGTGATCCCTCCGGGACTAGCCTACCAGATACGCAGTATTTT
CASSDPSGTSLPDTQYF
>TRBJ1-1|TRBV28|once|.
TGTGCCAGCAGTTTCCGGATAACTCATAACACTGAAGCTTTCTTT
CASSFRITHNTEAFF
>TRBJ2-1|TRBV6-5|.|.
TGTGCCAGCAGAGGGCGTAGGGCCTACAATGAGCAGTTCTTC
CASRGRRAYNEQFF
>TRBJ2-1|TRBV5-1|.|TRBD1
TGCGCCAGCAGCTTTAACAGGGGGCCCTACAATGAGCAGTTCTTC
CASSFNRGPYNEQFF
>TRBJ2-1|TRBV11-2|once|.
TGTGCCAGCAGATCCCGGGTCGATGAGCAGTTCTTC
CASRSRVDEQFF
>TRBJ2-1|TRBV27|few|TRBD2
TGTGCCAGCAGCCCCCGGCGGGGGGCTGACAATGAGCAGTTCTTC
CASSPRRGADNEQFF
>TRBJ1-1|TRBV29-1|.|.
TGCAGCGCATCATGGGACACTGAAGCTTTCTTT
CSASWDTEAFF
>TRBJ2-3|TRBV9|once|TRBD1
TGTGCCAGCAGCGTAGAGCCGGACAGGGGATCAGATACGCAGTATTTT
CASSVEPDRGSDTQYF
>TRBJ1-2|TRBV19|.|.
TGTGCCAGTTCCCAAAGAACGGGACTTGACGGCTACACCTTC
CASSQRTGLDGYTF
>TRBJ2-7|TRBV20-1|.|.
TGCAGTGCTGAGACAGGACCACAAGGGTCCTTC
CSAETGPQGSF
>TRBJ2-2|TRBV7-8|.|TRBD1
TGTGCCACGACAGGGTTGAACACCGGGGAGCTGTTTTTT
CATTGLNTGELFF
>TRBJ2-1|TRBV18|.|TRBD1
TGTGCCAGCTCACCAGCCGGGACAGGGATAAGAAATGAGCAGTTCTTC
CASSPAGTGIRNEQFF
>TRBJ2-5|TRBV3-1/TRBV3-2|.|TRBD1
TGTGCCAGCAGCCATAGGACAGGGGGCCGCAGAGAGACCCAGTACTTC
CASSHRTGGRRETQYF
>TRBJ2-3|TRBV5-4|.|.
TGTGCCAGCAGTTTCGCGGGCAGCACAGATACGCAGTATTTT
CASSFAGSTDTQYF
>TRBJ2-2|TRBV11-3|.|TRBD2
TGTGCCAGCAGCTTCGGGGGGGGCGCCGACACCGGGGAGCTGTTTTTT
CASSFGGGADTGELFF
>TRBJ2-3|TRBV11-3|.|.
TGTGCCAGCAGCTTAATGCAGGGAACAGATACGCAGTATTTT
CASSLMQGTDTQYF
>TRBJ2-2|TRBV3-1/TRBV3-2|.|.
TGTGCCAGCAGCCAAGGGATGAGGGTAGAAGTCACCGGGGAGCTGTTTTTT
CASSQGMRVEVTGELFF
>TRBJ1-3|TRBV6-1|.|.
TGTGCCAGCAGTGAAGCAAGACAGAGAAACACCATATATTTT
CASSEARQRNTIYF